This T cell receptor beta chain was documented in a study of cytomegalovirus exposure and HLA in healthy donors. Overall study findings and caveats: Rare sequences made up most TCRs, while some public TCRs were found in many donors. The tendency of first-cohort TCR clusters to co-occur in the 130 or so validation repertoires was identified by a subsequent analysis.

The assay was immunoSEQ multiplex PCR, and TCRdb's table has in-frame clones only and misses some. This table holds 100,000 to 120,000 clones, around 86% found once. V was pared by 3 bases and J by 0 bases, with 2 bases of the junction left unmatched. The germline V gene has CDR1 MNHEY and CDR2 SMNVEV (reference sequence). This CDR3 is 15 amino acids long. As to this clone: Its antigen remains unidentified.

This sequence originates from a woman aged 18-35 years in good health and CMV-seropositive. The sequenced sample was PBMCs. The chain couples TRBV27 to TRBJ1-5; 7 bases agree with TRBD1. In DNA form, the CDR3 reads TGTGCCAGCAGTTTCAGGGGGAATAGCAATCAGCCCCAGCATTTT. This encodes CASSFRGNSNQPQHF.